This T cell receptor beta chain was documented in a study of blood T cell repertoires in COVID-19. Study-level background: Sample material is recorded as cDNA or gDNA derived from T cells, B-cell-depleted T cells, or PBMCs.

Germline-derived CDR1 and CDR2 are SEHNR and FQNEAQ (reference sequence). V gave up 10 bases and J gave up 5 bases, with 11 bases separating them. The CDR3 runs to 11 residues. As handled by the study authors: Reference gene primer amplification gave nucleated cell count estimates. Clones were sequenced by immunoSEQ multiplex PCR, and TCRdb holds only the in-frame ones, with some missing. The V and J calls and the clone size are those of that table, but D and trimming were determined from the DNA. This table has 240,000 or so clones, 88% appearing once. The sequence was collected from a woman aged 25 to 39 with acute or convalescent COVID-19. The chain uses TRBV7-9 and TRBJ2-5; TRBD1 is a possible D gene (6 bases). The specimen sequenced was peripheral blood. The CDR3 loop is CATTQGETQYF. CDR3 bases: TGTGCCACCACACAGGGTGAGACCCAGTACTTC.